Presented here are 31 T cell receptor beta chains from one specimen sequenced in a study of cytomegalovirus exposure and HLA in healthy donors. Researchers ran the PCR with 60 Vbeta and 13 Jbeta primers. Method: immunoSEQ multiplex PCR; TCRdb's copy keeps in-frame clones and lacks some. The sample yields a few hundred thousand clones, 72% seen once. The sequencing input was PBMCs. The receptors come from a female donor in good health and CMV-seronegative.

Comments on this clone: The junction differs from germline at one of its ends, possibly a read error. CDR3 in DNA: TGTGCCAGCAGCCAAGAGGAGAACCCCGGCCAGGGAAAAGCCTTCTTT. Its protein product is CASSQEENPGQGKAFF. J is TRBJ1-1 and V is TRBV4-2, with D possibly matching TRBD1 (5 bases). The CDR3 totals 16 residues. The germline V gene has CDR1 LGHNA and CDR2 YNFKEQ.

The V gene is TRBV6-1, the J gene TRBJ1-5; D unclear. Trimming left V 8 bases short and J 2 bases short, with 13 bases between. Germline-derived CDR1 and CDR2 are MNHNS and SASEGT. The CDR3 contains 14 residues. The CDR3 bases are TGTGCCAGCCTAGGCACCGCGGGCAATCAGCCCCAGCATTTT. Amino acids: CASLGTAGNQPQHF.

This CDR3 is CASSFRTGGNTEAFF. The DNA of the CDR3 is TGTGCCAGCAGCTTTAGGACAGGCGGTAACACTGAAGCTTTCTTT. The chain uses TRBV7-9 and TRBJ1-1; 7 nucleotides match TRBD1. CDR3 size: 15 residues. The V segment lost 3 bases and the J segment 2 bases; nucleotides outside the gene matches: 6. The germline V gene has CDR1 SEHNR and CDR2 FQNEAQ (reference sequence).

V is TRBV18 and J is TRBJ1-1; D call uncertain. In germline, CDR1 is KGHSH, CDR2 LQKENI. V was trimmed by 2 bases and J by 3 bases, leaving 7 bases between them. The CDR3 has 13 residues. CDR3: CASSPGFDTEAFF. CDR3 nucleotides: TGTGCCAGCTCACCAGGCTTTGACACTGAAGCTTTCTTT.

Only a few counts were recorded for this clone. Other DNA sequences in the sample encode the same CDR3. V is TRBV6-4 and J is TRBJ1-5; D gene unclear. This CDR3 comprises 13 residues. CDR1 is MRHNA and CDR2 is SNTAGT in the germline V gene. The germline V and J ends were trimmed by 4 bases and 0 bases, with 4 bases remaining between them. As DNA, the CDR3 is TGTGCCAGCAGTGCAGATAGCAATCAGCCCCAGCATTTT. Its protein is CASSADSNQPQHF.

This clone was detected once. The J gene is TRBJ1-5, the V gene TRBV4-1; D is unclear. Germline CDR1 and CDR2: MGHRA and YSYEKL. CDR3 size: 14 residues. Trimming removed 1 base at V and 6 bases at J, with 10 bases between. The CDR3 DNA follows: TGCGCCAGCAGCCAAGTAGCAGAACCTCAGCCCCAGCATTTT. The encoded protein is CASSQVAEPQPQHF.

The chain combines TRBV28 with TRBJ1-1; 7 nucleotides line up with TRBD1. After removal of 7 bases from V and 0 bases from J, the junction contained 5 bases not matched to a gene. Germline V gene sequence: CDR1 MDHEN, CDR2 SYDVKM. CDR3 length equals 14 residues. In DNA, the CDR3 is TGTGCCAGCATTAACAGGGGCTTGAACACTGAAGCTTTCTTT. Translating gives CASINRGLNTEAFF.

This chain links TRBV9 with TRBJ2-1; 7 nucleotides match TRBD2. The trim removed 0 bases at V and 10 bases at J, leaving 16 bases unmatched. The CDR3 is 17 amino acids. In germline, CDR1 is SGDLS, CDR2 YYNGEE. The CDR3 DNA follows: TGTGCCAGCAGCGTAGGGGCTAGCGGACTCCCTGCGGTCGAGCAGTTCTTC. Translated: CASSVGASGLPAVEQFF.

This clone was picked up a small number of times. This sequence joins TRBV15 and TRBJ2-5; TRBD1 is a possible D gene (5 bases). The CDR3 is made up of 15 amino acids. Germline CDR1 and CDR2: LNHNV and YYDKDF (reference sequence). With 3 bases removed from V and 1 base from J, the gap between germline ends came to 12 bases. CDR3 sequence (DNA): TGTGCCACCAGCAGCCCCCGGCAGGGCCAAGAGACCCAGTACTTC. This translates into CATSSPRQGQETQYF.

The V and J genes are TRBV4-2 and TRBJ2-7, with 8 bases identical to TRBD1. Germline V gives CDR1 LGHNA, CDR2 YNFKEQ. This CDR3 has 17 amino acids. Trimming took 2 bases from V and 3 from J; bases not matched to a gene: 12. The DNA for the CDR3 is TGTGCCAGCAGCCAAACTATCAGGGGGCCAGGGCTCTACGAGCAGTACTTC. It yields the protein CASSQTIRGPGLYEQYF.

The V gene is TRBV28, the J gene TRBJ1-2; weak D call: TRBD1 (5 bases). Trimming took 5 bases from V and 4 from J, leaving 20 bases between them. Germline V gene lookup returns CDR1 MDHEN and CDR2 SYDVKM. This CDR3 has 16 residues. This CDR3 is CASSSPATVGGYGYTF. CDR3 nucleotide sequence: TGTGCCAGCAGTAGCCCCGCTACAGTGGGGGGCTATGGCTACACCTTC.

The chain combines TRBV10-2 with TRBJ2-1; TRBD2 matches at 10 bases. CDR3 size: 16 residues. Germline CDR1 WSHSY, CDR2 SAAADI. V shed 6 bases and J 6 bases; nucleotides not matched to a gene: 11. The CDR3 spells CASRGLGLADINEQFF. In DNA form, the CDR3 reads TGCGCCAGCAGAGGACTTGGACTAGCGGACATCAATGAGCAGTTCTTC.

The V and J genes are TRBV13 and TRBJ2-7; tentative D call: TRBD2 (5 bases). V was trimmed by 0 bases and J by 2 bases, leaving 8 bases between them. Germline V lookup: CDR1 PRHDT, CDR2 FYEKMQ (reference sequence). The CDR3 totals 14 residues. DNA for the CDR3: TGTGCCAGCAGCTTAGGACAGCGGCCCTACGAGCAGTACTTC. Protein sequence: CASSLGQRPYEQYF.

About this clone: An end of the junction differs from the germline gene, which may be a read error. V usage is TRBV7-9 and J usage is TRBJ2-2; D might be TRBD2 (5 bases). In germline, CDR1 is SEHNR, CDR2 FQNEAQ (reference sequence). The CDR3 runs 14 residues. CDR3 sequence: CSSSQVGGTGELFF. CDR3 sequence (DNA): TGTTCCAGCAGCCAAGTAGGAGGCACCGGGGAGCTGTTTTTT.

This clone was detected only once. This chain links TRBV11-2 with TRBJ1-5, with TRBD1 as a possible D gene (5 bases). The CDR3 totals 15 residues. Germline CDR1 SGHAT, CDR2 FQNNGV. Trimming left V 0 bases short and J 2 bases short, with 8 bases between. CDR3: CASSLDGGGNQPQHF. As DNA, the CDR3 is TGTGCCAGCAGCTTAGACGGGGGTGGCAATCAGCCCCAGCATTTT.

This clone was found once. The chain carries TRBV29-1 and TRBJ2-7; D is unclear. Germline V gene lookup returns CDR1 SQVTM and CDR2 ANQGSEA. This CDR3 region has 11 residues. Trimming took off 6 bases at V and 0 bases at J, with 6 bases between the two ends. The DNA for the CDR3 is TGCAGCGTAGGCGGCTCCTACGAGCAGTACTTC. Residues: CSVGGSYEQYF.

The chain employs TRBV2 and TRBJ2-7; D call uncertain. The CDR3 contains 14 residues. Germline values: CDR1 SNHLY, CDR2 FYNNEI. V was clipped by 1 base and J by 0 bases, with 7 bases between them. The CDR3 spells CASSEESGSYEQYF. The CDR3 DNA sequence: TGTGCCAGCAGTGAAGAGAGTGGCTCCTACGAGCAGTACTTC.

The rearrangement joins TRBV5-1 to TRBJ2-3; unclear D gene. The germline CDR1 and CDR2 sequences are SGHRS and YFSETQ. Trimming removed 1 base at V and 1 base at J, with 13 bases between. CDR3 length: 16 amino acids. Written as DNA, the CDR3 is TGCGCCAGCAGCTTGACTTTAACTCATCGCACAGATACGCAGTATTTT. This codes for CASSLTLTHRTDTQYF.

This clone was recorded a few times. This rearrangement joins TRBV6-1 to TRBJ1-5; a weak D match, TRBD1 (5 bases). This CDR3 is 15 amino acids long. Germline CDR1 reads MNHNS; CDR2 reads SASEGT. V was trimmed by 1 base and J by 7 bases, leaving 14 bases between them. The chain's CDR3 is CASSEGEQGGQPQHF. As DNA, the CDR3 is TGTGCCAGCAGTGAAGGAGAGCAGGGCGGCCAGCCCCAGCATTTT.

The chain carries TRBV11-3 and TRBJ1-2; 7 bases are a match to TRBD1. The CDR3 runs 14 residues. With V trimmed by 5 bases and J by 3 bases, 6 bases remained unmatched. Germline V gene data show CDR1 as SGHNT and CDR2 as YENEEA. CDR3 in DNA: TGTGCCAGCAGCCCTTTAACAGGGGACTATGGCTACACCTTC. Protein product: CASSPLTGDYGYTF.

The chain employs TRBV7-9 and TRBJ2-6; D may be TRBD1 (5 bases). This CDR3 comprises 14 residues. Germline CDR1 SEHNR, CDR2 FQNEAQ (reference sequence). CDR3 residues: CSGARVSGANVLTF. The DNA of the CDR3 is TGTTCCGGAGCCAGGGTGTCCGGGGCCAACGTCCTGACTTTC.

The chain is built from TRBV4-1 and TRBJ1-6, with 10 nucleotides matching TRBD1. With 0 bases clipped from V and 10 bases from J, the junction kept 3 bases outside the gene matches. Germline CDR1 reads MGHRA; CDR2 reads YSYEKL. The CDR3 extends over 15 amino acids. The CDR3 is CASSQEGTGESPLHF. CDR3 coding DNA: TGCGCCAGCAGCCAAGAGGGGACAGGGGAATCACCCCTCCACTTT.

The DNA for the CDR3 is TGTGCCAGCAGCGGTCCCTTCAGCGGGAGGGCCGACGAGCAGTACTTC. Its protein is CASSGPFSGRADEQYF. This chain joins TRBV9 and TRBJ2-5; 10 positions agree with TRBD2. The J call could be wrong; TRBJ2-7 is a better fit for the DNA end. Germline V gene sequence: CDR1 SGDLS, CDR2 YYNGEE. The CDR3 has 16 amino acids.

Here the CDR3 reads CAWSRAGGNQPQHF. The DNA of the CDR3 is TGTGCCTGGAGTAGAGCCGGGGGCAATCAGCCCCAGCATTTT. The gene calls are TRBV30 and TRBJ1-5; D is unclear. Trimming cost V 2 bases and J 2 bases, with 10 bases left between them. This CDR3 has 14 residues. Germline assignment: CDR1 GTSNPN and CDR2 SVGIG (reference sequence).

This chain links TRBV7-8 with TRBJ2-5; D is unresolved. This CDR3 region has 12 residues. Germline V gene data show CDR1 as SGHVS and CDR2 as FQNEAQ. Trimming left V 6 bases short and J 5 bases short, with 10 bases between. CDR3 bases: TGTGCCAGCAGTCAATACTGGGAGACCCAGTACTTC. This gives the protein CASSQYWETQYF.

This chain connects TRBV18 to TRBJ2-7, with D possibly TRBD2 on 6 matching bases. Germline CDR1 is KGHSH and CDR2 is LQKENI. The CDR3 sequence is 13 residues long. V was trimmed by 6 bases and J by 3 bases, leaving 12 bases between them. CDR3 region: CASSLPGSYEQYF. Here the CDR3 DNA reads TGTGCCAGCTCCCTCCCCGGGAGCTACGAGCAGTACTTC.

The chain is built from TRBV18 and TRBJ2-5, with D possibly matching TRBD1 (6 bases). The CDR3 spans 16 residues. The V gene lost 5 bases and the J gene lost 1 base, with 17 bases spanning the gap. Per the germline V gene, CDR1 is KGHSH and CDR2 is LQKENI. The chain's CDR3 is CASSTSQGPVQETQYF. CDR3 in DNA: TGTGCCAGCTCAACTTCACAGGGTCCCGTCCAAGAGACCCAGTACTTC.

This clone was counted a few times. V and J are TRBV6-5 and TRBJ2-7; TRBD1 agrees at 9 bases. The germline CDR1 and CDR2 sequences are MNHEY and SVGAGI. The junction had 15 bases not matched to a gene; V was cut back by 6 bases and J by 9 bases. The CDR3 consists of 15 residues. In DNA, the CDR3 is TGTGCCAGCAGGTCTCCGGGACAGGGCCCCCTAGGGCAGTACTTC. The encoded protein is CASRSPGQGPLGQYF.

The chain recombines TRBV6-6 with TRBJ2-5, with D uncertain. Deletions cut 2 bases from V and 5 bases from J, with 9 bases between. CDR1 MNHNY and CDR2 SVGAGI come from the germline V gene (reference sequence). This CDR3 spans 13 amino acids. CDR3 coding DNA: TGTGCCAGCAGTTACATTGATGCGGAGACCCAGTACTTC. This sequence encodes CASSYIDAETQYF.

The chain uses TRBV28 and TRBJ2-7; 7 nucleotides agree with TRBD1. The V segment lost 5 bases and the J segment 5 bases; nucleotides outside the gene matches: 12. The CDR3 spans 15 residues. From germline, CDR1 is MDHEN and CDR2 SYDVKM. For the CDR3, the DNA is TGTGCCAGCAGTATAAGGACCCCAGGGGGTCACGAGCAGTACTTC. It encodes CASSIRTPGGHEQYF.

This sequence joins TRBV21-1 and TRBJ1-2; the tabulated D call, TRBD1, remains unverified against the DNA. TRBV21-1 is a known pseudogene. CDR3 length: 18 residues. In DNA, the CDR3 is TGTGCCAGCAGCAAATTCTTGGGACAGGGGCCATCTAACTATGGCTACACCTTC. Translation: CASSKFLGQGPSNYGYTF.